Given below is one TCR beta chain in context. The entry originates in a study of blood T cell repertoires in COVID-19. Sequencing used immunoSEQ multiplex PCR; TCRdb keeps in-frame clones, though not all of them. The top ten hold more than 1% of the sample, which has around 240,000 clones, about 89% seen once. Source material: PBMCs or T cells enriched from blood (not recorded which). This TCR was sampled from a human donor in a cohort exposed to, infected with or recovered from COVID-19 (not recorded which). The donor label of this sample is uncertain.

As DNA, the CDR3 is TGTGCCAGCAGCTTGTCGGGGCAGCCCCAGCATTTT. Its protein is CASSLSGQPQHF. The chain employs TRBV5-8 and TRBJ1-5; the D is unclear. The CDR3 consists of 12 residues. Germline V gene data show CDR1 as SGHTS and CDR2 as YDEGEE. V gave up 1 base and J gave up 7 bases, with 6 bases separating them.